This record covers a single T cell receptor (beta chain). Profiling relied on immunoSEQ multiplex PCR, and the TCRdb table lists in-frame clones only, not all of them. Of 90,000 to 120,000 clones listed, less than 95% were seen once; the top ten hold less than 0.85%. This sample was taken from a study of T cell changes during pregnancy in multiple sclerosis. CDR1 is MNHEY, CDR2 SMNVEV, per germline (reference sequence). CDR3 length equals 17 residues. V shed 6 bases, J shed 0 bases, and the junction held 5 bases outside the gene matches. The receptor comes from a female donor in good health, enrolled as a control in a pregnancy study. The V and J genes are TRBV27 and TRBJ2-2, with 12 bases identical to TRBD2. Material: peripheral blood, obtained in the third trimester of pregnancy. The CDR3 bases are TGTGCCAGCAGCTACGGACTAGCGGGAACGAACACCGGGGAGCTGTTTTTT. Amino acids: CASSYGLAGTNTGELFF.